Below are 4 T cell receptor beta chains sequenced from a single sample in a study of shared clonotypes between healthy human individuals (dated by TCRdb to between 2020 and 2021). Receptor amplification or capture employed the immunoSEQ multiplex PCR assay. TCRdb took this table from immuneACCESS and kept in-frame rearrangements with V and J called. Such tables lack part of the clones; where checked against another copy, unresolved V genes explain under half of the gap, and the rest is unexplained. The sample has some 1,100,000 clones on record, around 82% of them singletons. Approximately 0.5% of the sample comes from the top ten. The sample comprised memory CD4+ T cells from PBMCs. The cell subset or site label corresponds to: CD45RA-negative fraction. Receptor source: a man aged 18-30 years in good health. Some clones in this sample may be carry-over from other donors' samples.

This chain joins TRBV5-1 and TRBJ2-7, with D possibly TRBD2 on 6 matching bases. Germline CDR1 is SGHRS and CDR2 is YFSETQ. Trimming removed 0 bases at V and 2 bases at J, with 9 bases between. The CDR3 has 14 residues. CDR3 sequence (DNA): TGCGCCAGCAGCTTGGCCCCGGGGGCCTACGAGCAGTACTTC. It encodes CASSLAPGAYEQYF.

The chain has TRBV30 and TRBJ2-1; tentatively, D is TRBD2 (6 bases). The V gene lost 3 bases and the J gene lost 12 bases, with 21 bases spanning the gap. The germline V gene encodes CDR1 GTSNPN and CDR2 SVGIG (reference sequence). The CDR3 contains 14 residues. The CDR3 loop reads CAWSLLGPHSGQFF. The CDR3, as DNA: TGTGCCTGGAGCTTACTCGGGCCTCATAGCGGGCAGTTCTTC.

This chain uses TRBV4-2 with TRBJ2-1; 8 bases align to TRBD2. V was pared by 2 bases and J by 7 bases, with 7 bases of the junction left unmatched. Germline V gene sequence: CDR1 LGHNA, CDR2 YNFKEQ. The CDR3 sequence is 15 residues long. CDR3 nucleotides: TGTGCCAGCAGCCAACCCGGGACTAGGGGTAATGAGCAGTTCTTC. Translating it yields CASSQPGTRGNEQFF.

The chain joins TRBV18 to TRBJ2-7; D remains ambiguous. The ends were cut back, 3 bases at V and 3 bases at J, with 6 bases in the middle. CDR1 is KGHSH and CDR2 is LQKENI in the germline V gene. The CDR3 has 12 residues. In DNA form, the CDR3 reads TGTGCCAGCTCACCGGTGGGCTACGAGCAGTACTTC. It is translated as CASSPVGYEQYF.